This T cell receptor (beta chain) was profiled in a study of T cell repertoires in cytomegalovirus infection. At the level of the study: In public TCR beta signatures, there were indications of both CMV infection and matching HLA type.

Findings and limits, study-wide: In two of eight donors, the top clonotype was HLA-C-restricted CMV-specific.

As for this clonotype: As yet, its antigen is unknown.

TCRdb reprocessed the reads via MiXCR and lists one record per CDR3 protein. Among around 71,000 distinct CDR3 sequences listed, 20% were seen once. Sequencing used CD8+ T cells from cultured PBMCs, obtained from culture after CMV antigen stimulation. The TCR originated in a human donor in good health (CMV status not recorded). Some clones in this sample may be carry-over from other donors' samples.

The CDR3 nucleotides are TGTGCCAGCAGTTTCCCGGGACCGTACAATGAGCAGTTCTTC. It yields the protein CASSFPGPYNEQFF. The chain has TRBV27 and TRBJ2-1; either TRBD1 or TRBD2 may fit D (5 bases each). CDR1 MNHEY and CDR2 SMNVEV come from the germline V gene (reference sequence). Deletions cut 3 bases from V and 4 bases from J, with 10 bases between. The CDR3 is 14 amino acids.